A selection of T cell receptor beta chains follows, all from one sample in a study of PD-L1 blockade in urothelial cancer. Measured with immunoSEQ multiplex PCR; TCRdb has only the in-frame clones, and not every one. The table includes roughly 130,000 clones, about four fifths detected once. This specimen consisted of PBMCs, obtained around atezolizumab (anti-PD-L1) treatment. All receptors come from a man between 50 and 59 years old with urothelial cancer. Both conserved end residues are part of each CDR3. Each record gives: J gene, clone size, D gene, V gene, CDR3 DNA, CDR3 protein. D genes are given only for firm matches. Clone size is not always given. Where it is, it says once, few, many or a class for expanded clones.

>TRBJ1-3|.|.|TRBV9
TGTGCCAGCAGCGGTGGGGCGAGCTCTGGAAACACCATATATTTT
CASSGGASSGNTIYF
>TRBJ1-5|.|.|TRBV15
TGTGCCACCAGCAGGGAAGGGGATCAGCCCCAGCATTTT
CATSREGDQPQHF
>TRBJ1-5|few|.|TRBV6-1
TGTGCCAGCAGTGGAGGGAGATTTGAGCCCCAGCATTTT
CASSGGRFEPQHF
>TRBJ2-1|.|TRBD2|TRBV30
TGTGCCTGGAGGGGACTAGCGGTGGCTAACAATGAGCAGTTCTTC
CAWRGLAVANNEQFF
>TRBJ2-2|.|.|TRBV29-1
TGCGGCGCTACTGGGCGGGGCACCGGGGAGCTGTTTTTT
CGATGRGTGELFF
>TRBJ1-5|.|TRBD1|TRBV5-1
TGCGCCAGCAGATTGGGACAGGGTTTGAGTCAGCCCCAGCATTTT
CASRLGQGLSQPQHF
>TRBJ2-1|.|.|TRBV28
TGTGCCAGCAGCCCAAGGGGCAGTAGGTACAATGAGCAGTTCTTC
CASSPRGSRYNEQFF
>TRBJ1-6|.|.|TRBV28
TGTGCCAGCAGTACCTACCCGAGCTCCTATAATTCACCCCTCCACTTT
CASSTYPSSYNSPLHF
>TRBJ1-4|.|.|TRBV18
TGTGCCAGCTCACCACCGGAAGGGGTACGGGAAAAACTGTTTTTT
CASSPPEGVREKLFF
>TRBJ2-1|.|TRBD2|TRBV7-8
TGTGCCAGCAGCTTAGCACTAGCGAAGGGAAAGGTCTTC
CASSLALAKGKVF
>TRBJ2-3|.|TRBD1|TRBV7-8
TGTGCCAGCAGCTTAGCTGGACAGGGTTCGGTACAGGATACGCAGTATTTT
CASSLAGQGSVQDTQYF
>TRBJ2-1|once|.|TRBV4-1
TGCGCCAGCAGCCAAGATCCCCTCATCGGACGGCGGGTCAGCTCCTACAATGAGCAGTTCTTC
CASSQDPLIGRRVSSYNEQFF
>TRBJ2-1|few|.|TRBV11-2
TGTGCCAGCAGCTTAGACAGTTTCTACAATGAGCAGTTCTTC
CASSLDSFYNEQFF
>TRBJ2-2|few|.|TRBV13
TGTGCCAGCAGCGAAAGGCGGCTTGGAACCGGGGAGCTGTTTTTT
CASSERRLGTGELFF
>TRBJ2-5|.|.|TRBV30
TGTGCCTGGAGTGTCGGTACAGCTCAAGAGACCCAGTACTTC
CAWSVGTAQETQYF
>TRBJ2-5|.|TRBD1|TRBV7-9
TGTGCCAGCAGCTTTAGCGGGACAGGGGTCCAAGAGACCCAGTACTTC
CASSFSGTGVQETQYF
>TRBJ2-1|.|.|TRBV27
TGTGCCAGCAGTTTTAATAGGAGGGTCCGGGGTGAGCAGTTCTTC
CASSFNRRVRGEQFF
>TRBJ2-3|.|TRBD2|TRBV5-1
TGCGCCAGCAGTCCTAGCGGTATAGATACGCAGTATTTT
CASSPSGIDTQYF
>TRBJ2-7|.|TRBD2|TRBV5-6
TGTGCCAGCAGACGGTTGGCTAGCGGATCCTACGAGCAGTACTTC
CASRRLASGSYEQYF
>TRBJ2-1|.|TRBD2|TRBV11-2
TGTGCCAGCAGCTTCCCTAGCGGTCCAAAAGGGGATGAGCAGTTCTTC
CASSFPSGPKGDEQFF
>TRBJ2-7|.|TRBD2|TRBV28
TGTGCCAGCAGCTGGAGCGGGAGTACGTACGAGCAGTACTTC
CASSWSGSTYEQYF
>TRBJ2-2|few|.|TRBV7-3
TGTGCCAGCAGCCCGTCCGCGAACACCGGGGAGCTGTTTTTT
CASSPSANTGELFF
>TRBJ2-3|.|.|TRBV7-2
TGTGCCAGCAGCGTCCCCGGGTCAGATACGCAGTATTTT
CASSVPGSDTQYF
>TRBJ2-3|.|TRBD1|TRBV6-4
TGTGCCAGCAGTGACGGCAGGGGGTGGTATACGCAGTATTTT
CASSDGRGWYTQYF